This T cell receptor beta chain was sequenced for a study of siplizumab effects on memory and regulatory T cells. For this clone: Antigen unknown.

This table comes from immunoSEQ multiplex PCR, and its TCRdb copy is limited to in-frame clones, with some not included. The top ten hold roughly 0.16% of the sample, which has some 97,000 clones, 91% seen once. The CDR3 has 14 amino acids. Germline CDR1 and CDR2: SEHNR and FQNEAQ (reference sequence). Deletions cut 6 bases from V and 4 bases from J, with 15 bases between. Study findings and constraints: Proliferating siplizumab-culture Treg suppressive function went unconfirmed. Naive T cells apparently outstripped memory cells in diversity and seemed major alloresponse contributors. Treg origin accounted for an average of roughly 70% of mappable alloreactive CD4+ clones with siplizumab and roughly 27% in controls.

Source material: CD4+ T cells sorted from blood. The J gene is TRBJ1-1, the V gene TRBV7-9; tentative D call: TRBD1 (5 bases). The clonotype was recovered from a human donor in good health. The CDR3 DNA is TGTGCCAGCAGTCCAGTCGGCGGGGGCACTGAAGCTTTCTTT. Translating gives CASSPVGGGTEAFF.